Shown below are 22 T cell receptor beta chains from a single sample sequenced in a study of regulatory T cells in long-lasting Graves disease. CDR3 regions were amplified by Arm-PCR using iRepertoire HTBI primers to build TCR beta libraries. TCRdb processed the multiplex PCR reads anew with MiXCR; each CDR3 protein has one entry. This sample has 390,000 or so distinct CDR3 sequences, with approximately 12% found just once. Stated time point: newly diagnosed GD, antithyroid drugs for less than 3 months. The authors made the TCR library using RNA they extracted from PBMCs. This same sample was also taken into another study, of T cells in Graves' hyperthyroidism and ophthalmopathy.

The sequences come from peripheral blood mononuclear cells (PBMCs), collected at new diagnosis, from a patient treated with antithyroid drugs. These receptors all stem from a woman aged 18-29 years with Graves disease.

This sequence joins TRBV6-2 or TRBV6-3 and TRBJ2-2; unclear D gene. The germline CDR1 and CDR2 sequences are MNHEY and SVGEGT. The CDR3 runs 12 residues. The V end was cut by 7 bases, the J end by 3 bases, with 6 bases between. As DNA, the CDR3 is TGTGCCAGCACCTCGTACACCGGGGAGCTGTTTTTT. Translation: CASTSYTGELFF.

This clonotype was detected ten times or more. The chain carries TRBV20-1 and TRBJ1-2; 7 bases align to TRBD1. The CDR3 runs 14 residues. The germline CDR1 and CDR2 sequences are DFQATT and SNEGSKA (reference sequence). V was clipped by 7 bases and J by 4 bases; unmatched bases: 12. The CDR3 spells CSGMRGPRTYGYTF. The CDR3 DNA is TGCAGTGGGATGAGGGGGCCCCGTACCTATGGCTACACCTTC.

This clonotype was detected many times. This rearrangement joins TRBV20-1 to TRBJ2-1; possible D gene TRBD1, 6 bases. The V end lost 3 bases, the J end lost 3 bases, and 12 bases lay between the germline ends. CDR1 DFQATT and CDR2 SNEGSKA come from the germline V gene (reference sequence). The CDR3 spans 14 residues. The CDR3 DNA follows: TGCAGTGCTAGCAGGGGACAACTCTACAATGAGCAGTTCTTC. It translates to CSASRGQLYNEQFF.

Many counts were recorded for this clonotype. V gene TRBV5-6 combines with J gene TRBJ2-1, with unresolved D. Trimming removed 5 bases at V and 3 bases at J, with 15 bases between. This CDR3 comprises 15 residues. Germline CDR1 reads SGHDT; CDR2 reads YYEEEE. In DNA form, the CDR3 reads TGTGCCAGCAGTCCCGGACCGGGCGACTACAATGAGCAGTTCTTC. Residues: CASSPGPGDYNEQFF. The complete variable domain, with remaining parts taken from reference TRBV5-6 and TRBJ2-1, reads DAGVTQSPTHLIKTRGQQVTLRCSPKSGHDTVSWYQQALGQGPQFIFQYYEEEERQRGNFPDRFSGHQFPNYSSELNVNALLLGDSALYLCASSPGPGDYNEQFFGPGTRLTVL.

This clonotype was counted at least ten times. The chain recombines TRBV27 with TRBJ2-1; 7 nucleotides agree with TRBD1. There are 17 residues in the CDR3. Looked up from germline, CDR1 is MNHEY and CDR2 is SMNVEV (reference sequence). V dropped 6 bases and J dropped 4; count of bases not matched to a gene: 15. The CDR3 sequence is CASRFLGWDSDYNEQFF. Here the CDR3 DNA reads TGTGCCAGCAGATTTTTAGGGTGGGACAGCGATTACAATGAGCAGTTCTTC.

This clonotype has at least ten counts. The chain recombines TRBV7-2 with TRBJ2-5, with a tentative D call TRBD1 (6 bases). This CDR3 has 14 residues. V dropped 3 bases and J dropped 3 bases, with 11 bases sitting between them. Germline-derived CDR1 and CDR2 are SGHTA and FQGNSA. As DNA, the CDR3 is TGTGCCAGCAGCTTTCGTCGGACAGAAGAGACCCAGTACTTC. This codes for CASSFRRTEETQYF.

This clonotype has only a few counts. CDR3 coding DNA: TGTGCCAGCGTTTCAGGGTTCTCGGGAAACACCGGGGAGCTGTTTTTT. This translates into CASVSGFSGNTGELFF. The chain uses TRBV6-1 and TRBJ2-2; D may be TRBD1 or TRBD2 (5 bases each). This CDR3 has 16 residues. The V and J ends lost 8 bases and 2 bases respectively, with 18 bases between them. Germline V lookup: CDR1 MNHNS, CDR2 SASEGT.

This clonotype was recorded a few times. The rearrangement uses TRBV7-2 and TRBJ1-3; D is uncertain. This CDR3 is built from 16 residues. Trimming removed 5 bases at V and 6 bases at J, with 20 bases between. Germline V gene sequence: CDR1 SGHTA, CDR2 FQGNSA. The CDR3 reads CASSPSPGSRINTIYF. CDR3 sequence (DNA): TGTGCCAGCAGCCCCAGCCCCGGGTCCAGGATAAACACCATATATTTT. Variable domain in full (rest from reference TRBV7-2 and TRBJ1-3): GAGVSQSPSNKVTEKGKDVELRCDPISGHTALYWYRQSLGQGLEFLIYFQGNSAPDKSGLPSDRFSAERTGGSVSTLTIQRTQQEDSAVYLCASSPSPGSRINTIYFGEGSWLTVV.

The chain has TRBV10-3 and TRBJ2-7, with D perhaps TRBD1 (6 bases). The CDR3 covers 14 residues. Germline V CDR1 and CDR2: ENHRY, SYGVKD. V was trimmed by 3 bases and J by 5 bases, leaving 14 bases between them. The CDR3 sequence is CAISEGQGSDEQYF. The DNA for the CDR3 is TGTGCCATCAGTGAAGGGCAGGGGAGCGACGAGCAGTACTTC.

This clonotype has just a few counts. V is TRBV10-3 and J is TRBJ2-1; the D gene is possibly TRBD2 (6 bases). Germline V gene lookup returns CDR1 ENHRY and CDR2 SYGVKD. The CDR3 is 15 residues long. The V and J ends lost 11 bases and 2 bases respectively, with 19 bases between them. The CDR3: CAGRGGGKTYNEQFF. The DNA for the CDR3 is TGTGCCGGCCGAGGTGGGGGGAAGACCTACAATGAGCAGTTCTTC.

In this sample, this clonotype turned up a few times. The chain combines TRBV7-9 with TRBJ1-1; D unclear. The CDR3 is made up of 15 amino acids. V was clipped by 6 bases and J by 1 base, with 15 bases between them. The V gene's germline CDR1 is SEHNR and CDR2 FQNEAQ (reference sequence). CDR3 bases: TGTGCCAGCAGTTTTAGTCCCGAGGGGAACACTGAAGCTTTCTTT. Translating it yields CASSFSPEGNTEAFF.

Concerning this clonotype: A junction end diverges from the germline sequence, so it may reflect a read error. For the CDR3, the DNA is TGCGCCAGCAACCAAGACGGGAGGGGGGGCTACGAGCAGTACTTC. Its protein is CASNQDGRGGYEQYF. The J gene is TRBJ2-7, the V gene TRBV4-3; 8 bases align to TRBD2. CDR3 length: 15 amino acids. Germline V CDR1 and CDR2: LGHNA, YSLEER.

This clonotype was observed at least ten times. The chain joins TRBV2 to TRBJ2-1, with 11 bases that match TRBD2. Per germline, CDR1 SNHLY and CDR2 FYNNEI. The ends lost 2 bases at V and 4 bases at J; junction bases unmatched: 7. The CDR3 has 17 amino acids. CDR3 nucleotide sequence: TGTGCCAGCAGTGAAATGGGACTAGCGGTTCCTTACAATGAGCAGTTCTTC. The encoded protein is CASSEMGLAVPYNEQFF.

The gene calls are TRBV20-1 and TRBJ2-3, with 11 bases fitting TRBD2. The J call may be in error: the DNA end matches TRBJ2-5 better. The CDR3 spans 18 residues. CDR1 is DFQATT and CDR2 is SNEGSKA in the germline V gene (reference sequence). The CDR3 here is CSARDLLAGAQTGETQYF. The CDR3 DNA reads as TGCAGTGCTAGAGATCTACTAGCGGGGGCCCAAACGGGAGAGACCCAGTACTTC.

The CDR3 spells CSVDRQDLADTQYF. The CDR3 DNA reads TGCAGCGTTGATAGGCAGGACTTGGCAGATACGCAGTATTTT. The chain employs TRBV29-1 and TRBJ2-3, with D perhaps TRBD2 (5 bases). CDR3 length equals 14 residues. Germline CDR1 SQVTM, CDR2 ANQGSEA. V lost 3 bases and J lost 4, with 14 bases in between.

Of note for this clonotype: Possible read error: a much larger clone is one base away. The conserved phenylalanine or tryptophan normally closing the CDR3 is absent here, so this likely arose from a read error. This sequence joins TRBV7-2 and TRBJ2-5, with 8 bases fitting TRBD2. Per the germline V gene, CDR1 is SGHTA and CDR2 is FQGNSA. There are 18 residues in the CDR3. Trimming at V came to 1 base and at J to 5 bases, leaving 15 bases not matched to a gene. CDR3 sequence (DNA): TGTGCCAGCAGCTTAGGGTCGGGACTAGACGTGTTTGGGGAGACCCAGTACCTC. This gives the protein CASSLGSGLDVFGETQYL.

This clonotype was recorded many times. This rearrangement joins TRBV7-2 to TRBJ2-2; D call uncertain. Germline loops: CDR1 SGHTA, CDR2 FQGNSA. The length of the CDR3 is 11 residues. The germline V and J ends were trimmed by 10 bases and 2 bases, with 5 bases remaining between them. The CDR3 DNA reads TGTGCCATTTTAAACACCGGGGAGCTGTTTTTT. It translates to CAILNTGELFF.

The chain has TRBV7-9 and TRBJ1-4; a possible D gene is TRBD1 (6 bases). This CDR3 has 14 amino acids. V lost 6 bases, J lost 6 bases, and 14 bases lay in between. Germline CDR1 and CDR2: SEHNR and FQNEAQ (reference sequence). The DNA for the CDR3 is TGTGCCAGCAGGCCGGGGGCGCTGGATGAAAAACTGTTTTTT. Translation: CASRPGALDEKLFF.

At least ten counts were recorded for this clonotype. V is TRBV18 and J is TRBJ1-1; 7 nucleotides line up with TRBD1. This CDR3 comprises 16 residues. Trimming removed 5 bases from V and 0 bases from J; junction bases left unmatched: 9. Germline V gene sequence: CDR1 KGHSH, CDR2 LQKENI. The CDR3 DNA follows: TGTGCCAGCTCATCTTTAACTGGGACAGTGAACACTGAAGCTTTCTTT. It translates to CASSSLTGTVNTEAFF.

This clonotype appeared many times. The chain uses TRBV20-1 and TRBJ1-4, with a weak D call TRBD1 (6 bases). The CDR3 length is 14 residues. Germline V lookup: CDR1 DFQATT, CDR2 SNEGSKA (reference sequence). Between the trimmed V and J ends, which lost 3 bases and 7 bases, there was a span of 15 bases. The CDR3 is CSARTGTLGEKLFF. The DNA for the CDR3 is TGCAGTGCTAGGACGGGGACACTCGGTGAAAAACTGTTTTTT.

The chain employs TRBV27 and TRBJ2-1, with 7 bases aligning to TRBD2. J was trimmed by 4 bases and V by 3 bases; bases with no gene match: 6. Looked up from germline, CDR1 is MNHEY and CDR2 is SMNVEV (reference sequence). The CDR3 consists of 15 residues. The CDR3 DNA follows: TGTGCCAGCAGTTTCTTGCGGGAGTTATACAATGAGCAGTTCTTC. Protein sequence: CASSFLRELYNEQFF.

In nucleotides, the CDR3 is TGTGCCAGCAGCTTCAAAGTCTCCTACAATGAGCAGTTCTTC. Translation gives CASSFKVSYNEQFF. The chain uses TRBV11-2 and TRBJ2-1; D call uncertain. With 3 bases removed from V and 0 bases from J, the gap between germline ends came to 6 bases. CDR1 is SGHAT, CDR2 FQNNGV, per germline. The CDR3 is made up of 14 amino acids.